These 14 T cell receptor beta chains were all obtained from the same sample, sequenced in a study of blood T cell repertoires in COVID-19. Clones were read by immunoSEQ multiplex PCR, and TCRdb kept only the in-frame ones, dropping some. Found here are under 250,000 clones, approximately 84% of them singletons; the top ten hold approximately 2.6%. Sequencing used peripheral blood. These receptors came from a man aged 45 to 65 who had recovered from COVID-19.

CDR3 bases: TGTGCCAGCTCACCGAGACTAGCAGGTGGGCCAGATACGCAGTATTTT. It translates to CASSPRLAGGPDTQYF. The V and J genes are TRBV18 and TRBJ2-3; TRBD2 agrees at 7 bases. CDR3 length: 16 residues. The trim removed 3 bases at V and 4 bases at J, leaving 10 bases unmatched. The V gene's germline CDR1 is KGHSH and CDR2 LQKENI.

This sequence joins TRBV6-6 and TRBJ1-1; D is undetermined. Trimming shortened V by 2 bases and J by 1 base, and 11 bases separated the two germline ends. Germline V gene lookup returns CDR1 MNHNY and CDR2 SVGAGI (reference sequence). This CDR3 is built from 15 residues. CDR3 coding DNA: TGTGCCAGCAGTTACGCCAGGATGGGGAACACTGAAGCTTTCTTT. Translation: CASSYARMGNTEAFF.

The genes are TRBV6-1 and TRBJ2-7; TRBD2 matches 13 bases. Germline V gene sequence: CDR1 MNHNS, CDR2 SASEGT. This CDR3 has 16 residues. After removal of 4 bases from V and 5 bases from J, the junction contained 8 bases not matched to a gene. CDR3 in DNA: TGTGCCAGCAGTGCGACTAGCGGGAGGTGGCTACACGAGCAGTACTTC. This sequence encodes CASSATSGRWLHEQYF.

This clone was seen only once. CDR3 in amino acids: CASGTGLTDTQYF. CDR3 sequence (DNA): TGCGCCAGCGGGACAGGTCTCACAGATACGCAGTATTTT. The V call is TRBV5-1, the J call TRBJ2-3, with TRBD1 matching 8 bases. CDR3 length: 13 residues. Germline V CDR1 and CDR2: SGHRS, YFSETQ. V trimming: 7 bases; J trimming: 2 bases; junction bases outside the gene matches: 3.

The chain carries TRBV29-1 and TRBJ1-4; 9 bases agree with TRBD1. The CDR3 runs to 16 residues. Losses at the gene ends were 2 bases for V and 8 bases for J; bases not matched to a gene: 12. Germline V gene data show CDR1 as SQVTM and CDR2 as ANQGSEA. The CDR3 nucleotides read TGCAGCGTTGAACGCAACCCACAGGGGGCTGGAGAAAAACTGTTTTTT. This translates into CSVERNPQGAGEKLFF.

The gene calls are TRBV19 and TRBJ1-6; 9 positions match TRBD1. Germline CDR1 is LNHDA and CDR2 is SQIVND (reference sequence). The CDR3 is 14 residues long. Trimming cost V 5 bases and J 10 bases; bases outside gene matches: 6. As DNA, the CDR3 is TGTGCCAGTAGTCGACAGGGGGAAGACTCACCCCTCCACTTT. Protein: CASSRQGEDSPLHF. Together with reference TRBV19 and TRBJ1-6, the CDR3 gives the full variable domain: DGGITQSPKYLFRKEGQNVTLSCEQNLNHDAMYWYRQDPGQGLRLIYYSQIVNDFQKGDIAEGYSVSREKKESFPLTVTSAQKNPTAFYLCASSRQGEDSPLHFGNGTRLTVT.

The chain combines TRBV6-6 with TRBJ2-7, with D possibly matching TRBD2 (6 bases). Germline values: CDR1 MNHNY, CDR2 SVGAGI (reference sequence). The CDR3 runs 15 residues. V lost 0 bases and J lost 2, with 11 bases in between. DNA of the CDR3: TGTGCCAGCAGTTACTCGGGAGGAAGCCCCTACGAGCAGTACTTC. This gives the protein CASSYSGGSPYEQYF.

V and J are TRBV9 and TRBJ2-7, with 11 bases aligning to TRBD1. The CDR3 is 15 amino acids. The trim removed 4 bases at V and 7 bases at J, leaving 10 bases unmatched. CDR1 and CDR2 (germline): SGDLS, YYNGEE. CDR3 residues: CASSSPRDRGGEQYF. For the CDR3, the DNA is TGTGCCAGCAGCTCTCCCCGGGACAGGGGGGGTGAGCAGTACTTC.

With respect to this clone: This specimen includes other DNA sequences encoding the same CDR3. The rearrangement joins TRBV24-1 to TRBJ2-1, with 12 bases matching TRBD2. The V gene end was trimmed by 3 bases and the J gene end by 3 bases; junction bases not matched to a gene: 2. Germline assignment: CDR1 KGHDR and CDR2 SFDVKD. This CDR3 is built from 16 residues. The CDR3 DNA follows: TGTGCCACCAGTGATCAGACTAGCGGGAGCTACAATGAGCAGTTCTTC. This translates into CATSDQTSGSYNEQFF.

The rearrangement uses TRBV28 and TRBJ2-1; 14 nucleotides line up with TRBD2. This CDR3 has 19 amino acids. Trimming took 8 bases from V and 4 from J; bases not matched to a gene: 16. From germline, CDR1 is MDHEN and CDR2 SYDVKM. CDR3 sequence: CASPPQRLAGGGIYNEQFF. The CDR3 nucleotides are TGTGCCAGCCCACCCCAGAGACTAGCGGGAGGGGGGATTTACAATGAGCAGTTCTTC.

V is TRBV14 and J is TRBJ2-7; TRBD2 is a possible D gene (6 bases). Germline CDR1 reads SGHDN; CDR2 reads FVKESK. V was shortened by 4 bases and J by 7 bases, with 17 bases between the two germline ends. There are 14 residues in the CDR3. The CDR3 nucleotides read TGTGCCAGCAGCCTATTCCGGGACTTTGGTGAGCAGTACTTC. Its translation: CASSLFRDFGEQYF.

This chain uses TRBV28 with TRBJ2-5; possibly TRBD2 for D (6 bases). Trimming took 3 bases from V and 7 from J, leaving 12 bases between them. CDR3 length: 13 amino acids. Germline loops: CDR1 MDHEN, CDR2 SYDVKM. DNA for the CDR3: TGTGCCAGCAGTTTCGGTCGGGAGACGACCCAGTACTTC. This encodes CASSFGRETTQYF.

This clone was seen just once. The J gene is TRBJ1-1, the V gene TRBV18; D may be TRBD1 (6 bases). The CDR3 loop spans 15 amino acids. Germline values: CDR1 KGHSH, CDR2 LQKENI. Trimming left V 2 bases short and J 1 base short, with 11 bases between. The CDR3 DNA reads TGTGCCAGCTCACCAACTCCGGGACAGAACACTGAAGCTTTCTTT. It translates to CASSPTPGQNTEAFF.

J is TRBJ2-2 and V is TRBV2, with a tentative D call TRBD1 (5 bases). The CDR3 has 14 residues. Per germline, CDR1 SNHLY and CDR2 FYNNEI. Trimming shortened V by 7 bases and J by 1 base, and 10 bases separated the two germline ends. This CDR3 is CASKDTQNTGELFF. In DNA form, the CDR3 reads TGTGCCAGCAAGGACACTCAGAACACCGGGGAGCTGTTTTTT.